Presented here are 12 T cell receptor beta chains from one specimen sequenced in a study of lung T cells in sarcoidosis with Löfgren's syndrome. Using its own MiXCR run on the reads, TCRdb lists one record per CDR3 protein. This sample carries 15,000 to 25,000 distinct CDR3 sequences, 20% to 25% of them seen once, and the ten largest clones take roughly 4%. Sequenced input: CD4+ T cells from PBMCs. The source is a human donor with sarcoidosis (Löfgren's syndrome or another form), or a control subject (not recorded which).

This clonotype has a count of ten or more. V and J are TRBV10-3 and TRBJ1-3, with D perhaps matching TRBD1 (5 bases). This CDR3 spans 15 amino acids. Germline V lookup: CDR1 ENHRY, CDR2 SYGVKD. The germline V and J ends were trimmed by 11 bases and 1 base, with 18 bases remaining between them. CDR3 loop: CAANSQGTSGNTIYF. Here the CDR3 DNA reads TGTGCCGCCAACTCGCAGGGAACGTCTGGAAACACCATATATTTT.

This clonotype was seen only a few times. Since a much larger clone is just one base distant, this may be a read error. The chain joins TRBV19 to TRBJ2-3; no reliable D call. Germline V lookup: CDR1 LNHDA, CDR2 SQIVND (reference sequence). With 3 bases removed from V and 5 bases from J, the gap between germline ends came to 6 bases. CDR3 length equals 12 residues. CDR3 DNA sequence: TGTGCCAGTAGTATCAGGAAAGATACGCAGTATTTT. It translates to CASSIRKDTQYF.

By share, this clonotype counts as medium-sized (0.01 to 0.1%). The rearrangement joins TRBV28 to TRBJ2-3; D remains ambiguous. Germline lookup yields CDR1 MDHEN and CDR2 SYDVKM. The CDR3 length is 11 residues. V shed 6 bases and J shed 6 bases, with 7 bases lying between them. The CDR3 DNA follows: TGTGCCAGCAGGAGTTCCGATACGCAGTATTTT. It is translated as CASRSSDTQYF.

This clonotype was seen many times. CDR3 in amino acids: CASSLGLQGSYNEQFF. CDR3 in DNA: TGTGCCAGCAGCTTAGGCCTGCAGGGTTCCTACAATGAGCAGTTCTTC. The chain combines TRBV13 with TRBJ2-1, with D possibly TRBD1 on 5 matching bases. Germline CDR1 reads PRHDT; CDR2 reads FYEKMQ (reference sequence). Trimming pared 0 bases from V and 1 base from J, leaving 10 bases between. The CDR3 extends over 16 amino acids.

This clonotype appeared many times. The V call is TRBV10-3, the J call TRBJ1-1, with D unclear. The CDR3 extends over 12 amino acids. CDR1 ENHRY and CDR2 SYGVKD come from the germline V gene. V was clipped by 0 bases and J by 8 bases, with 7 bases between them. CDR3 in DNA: TGTGCCATCAGTGAGTCCGGGGAGGAAGCTTTCTTT. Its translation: CAISESGEEAFF.

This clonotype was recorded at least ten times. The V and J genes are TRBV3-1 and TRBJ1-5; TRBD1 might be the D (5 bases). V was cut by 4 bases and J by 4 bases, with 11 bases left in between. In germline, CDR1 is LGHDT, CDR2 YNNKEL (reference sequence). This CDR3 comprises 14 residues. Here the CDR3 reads CASSRMGRNQPQHF. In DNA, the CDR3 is TGTGCCAGCAGCCGAATGGGGCGTAATCAGCCCCAGCATTTT.

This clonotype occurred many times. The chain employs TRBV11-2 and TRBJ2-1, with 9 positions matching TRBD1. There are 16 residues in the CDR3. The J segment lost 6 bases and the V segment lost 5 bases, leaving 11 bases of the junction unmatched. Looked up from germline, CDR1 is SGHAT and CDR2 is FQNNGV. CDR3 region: CASSPRRDREINEQFF. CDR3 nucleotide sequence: TGTGCCAGCAGCCCCAGGCGGGACAGGGAAATCAATGAGCAGTTCTTC.

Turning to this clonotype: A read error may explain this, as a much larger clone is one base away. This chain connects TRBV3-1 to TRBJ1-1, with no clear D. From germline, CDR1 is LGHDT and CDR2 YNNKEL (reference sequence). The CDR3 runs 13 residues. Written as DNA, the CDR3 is TGTGCCAGCGGCCAAGTTTTGGGCACTGAAGCTTTCTTT. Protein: CASGQVLGTEAFF.

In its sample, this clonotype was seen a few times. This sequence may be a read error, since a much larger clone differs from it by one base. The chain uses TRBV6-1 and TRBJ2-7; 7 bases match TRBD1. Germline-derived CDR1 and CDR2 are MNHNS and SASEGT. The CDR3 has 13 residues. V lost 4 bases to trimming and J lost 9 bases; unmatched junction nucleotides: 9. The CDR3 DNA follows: TGTGCCAGCAGTGTGGGACAGACGATTGGGCAGTACTTC. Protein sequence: CASSVGQTIGQYF.

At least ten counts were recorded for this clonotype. CDR3 protein: CSARTGLSYEQYF. The DNA for the CDR3 is TGCAGTGCCCGGACAGGACTCTCCTACGAGCAGTACTTC. This chain links TRBV20-1 with TRBJ2-7; 7 nucleotides match TRBD1. V lost 6 bases to trimming and J lost 0 bases; unmatched junction nucleotides: 5. The CDR3 extends over 13 amino acids. Germline-derived CDR1 and CDR2 are DFQATT and SNEGSKA (reference sequence).

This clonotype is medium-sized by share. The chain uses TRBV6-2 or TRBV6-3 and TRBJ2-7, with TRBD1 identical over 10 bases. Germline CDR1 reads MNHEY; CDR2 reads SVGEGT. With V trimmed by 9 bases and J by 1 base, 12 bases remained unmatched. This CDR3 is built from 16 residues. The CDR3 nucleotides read TGTGCCAGTAAACTAGGACCGGGACAGGGGTCCTACGAGCAGTACTTC. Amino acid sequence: CASKLGPGQGSYEQYF.

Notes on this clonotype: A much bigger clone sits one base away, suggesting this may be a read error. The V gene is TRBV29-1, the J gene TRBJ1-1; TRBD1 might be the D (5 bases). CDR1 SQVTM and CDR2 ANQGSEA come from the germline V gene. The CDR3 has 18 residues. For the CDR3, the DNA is TGCGGCGTAGGCTCAGGGAGGACTGAGTTCAACATGAACACTGAAGCTTTCTTT. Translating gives CGVGSGRTEFNMNTEAFF.